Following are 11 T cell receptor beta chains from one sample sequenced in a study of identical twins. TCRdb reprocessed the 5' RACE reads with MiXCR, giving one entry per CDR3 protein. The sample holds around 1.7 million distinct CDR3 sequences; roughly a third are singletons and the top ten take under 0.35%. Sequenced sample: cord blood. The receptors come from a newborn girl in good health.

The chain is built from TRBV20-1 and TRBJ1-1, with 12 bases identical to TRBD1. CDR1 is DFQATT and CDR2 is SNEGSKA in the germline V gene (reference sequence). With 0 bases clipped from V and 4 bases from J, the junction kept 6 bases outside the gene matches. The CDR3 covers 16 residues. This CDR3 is CSAREGTGGKGTEAFF. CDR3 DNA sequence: TGCAGTGCTAGAGAAGGGACAGGGGGCAAGGGCACTGAAGCTTTCTTT.

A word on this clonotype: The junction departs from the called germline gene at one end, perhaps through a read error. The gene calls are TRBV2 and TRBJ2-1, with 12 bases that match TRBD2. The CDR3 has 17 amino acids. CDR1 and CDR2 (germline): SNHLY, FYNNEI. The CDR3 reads CASSEGWGTSGYIEQFF. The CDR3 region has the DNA TGTGCCAGCAGCGAAGGGTGGGGGACTAGCGGGTACATTGAGCAGTTCTTC.

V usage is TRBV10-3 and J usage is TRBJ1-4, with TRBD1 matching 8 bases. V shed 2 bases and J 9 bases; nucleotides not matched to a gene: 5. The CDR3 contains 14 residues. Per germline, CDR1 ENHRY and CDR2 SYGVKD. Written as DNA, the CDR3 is TGTGCCATCAGTGAGGGACAGGGTCCGAAAAAACTGTTTTTT. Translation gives CAISEGQGPKKLFF.

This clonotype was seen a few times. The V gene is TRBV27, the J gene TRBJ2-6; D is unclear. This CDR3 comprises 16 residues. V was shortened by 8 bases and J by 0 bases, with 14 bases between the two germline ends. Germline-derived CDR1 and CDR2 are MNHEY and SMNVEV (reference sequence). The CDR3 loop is CASARPALSGANVLTF. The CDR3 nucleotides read TGTGCCAGCGCCAGGCCAGCACTCTCTGGGGCCAACGTCCTGACTTTC.

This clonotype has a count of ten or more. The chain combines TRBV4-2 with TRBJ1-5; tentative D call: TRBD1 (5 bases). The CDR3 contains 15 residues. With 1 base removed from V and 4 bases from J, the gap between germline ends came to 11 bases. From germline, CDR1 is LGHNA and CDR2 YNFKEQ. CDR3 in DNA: TGTGCCAGCAGCCAAGTAGGGGCAGATAATCAGCCCCAGCATTTT. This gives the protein CASSQVGADNQPQHF.

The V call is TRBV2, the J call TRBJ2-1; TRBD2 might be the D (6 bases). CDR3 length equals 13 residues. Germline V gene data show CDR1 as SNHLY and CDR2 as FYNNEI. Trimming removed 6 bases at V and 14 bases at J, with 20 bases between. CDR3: CASSPGLPPRKFF. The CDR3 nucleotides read TGTGCCAGCAGCCCGGGACTTCCTCCCCGAAAGTTCTTC.

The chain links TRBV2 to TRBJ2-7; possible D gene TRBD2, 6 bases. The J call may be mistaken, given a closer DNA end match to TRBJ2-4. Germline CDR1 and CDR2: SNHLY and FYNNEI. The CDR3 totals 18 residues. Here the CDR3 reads CASSNARGGAITKNIQYF. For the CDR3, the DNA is TGTGCCAGCTCAAACGCTAGGGGCGGGGCCATAACCAAAAACATTCAGTACTTC.

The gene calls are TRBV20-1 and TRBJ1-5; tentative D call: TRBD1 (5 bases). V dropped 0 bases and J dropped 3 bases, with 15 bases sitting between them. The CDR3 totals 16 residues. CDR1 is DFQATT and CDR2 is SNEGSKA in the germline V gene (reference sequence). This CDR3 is CSARDSRDSVNQPQHF. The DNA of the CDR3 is TGCAGTGCTAGAGATTCAAGAGACAGCGTCAATCAGCCCCAGCATTTT.

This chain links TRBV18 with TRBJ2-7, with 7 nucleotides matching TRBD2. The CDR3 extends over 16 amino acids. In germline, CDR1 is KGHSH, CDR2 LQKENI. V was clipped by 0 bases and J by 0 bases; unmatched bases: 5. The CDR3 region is CASSPPVGGFSYEQYF. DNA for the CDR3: TGTGCCAGCTCACCACCGGTGGGGGGGTTCTCCTACGAGCAGTACTTC.

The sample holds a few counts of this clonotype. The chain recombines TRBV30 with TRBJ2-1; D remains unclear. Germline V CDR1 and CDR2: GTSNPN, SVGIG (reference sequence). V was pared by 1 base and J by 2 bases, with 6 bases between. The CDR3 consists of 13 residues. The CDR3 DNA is TGTGCCTGGAGTGGTAATGCCTACAATGAGCAGTTCTTC. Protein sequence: CAWSGNAYNEQFF.

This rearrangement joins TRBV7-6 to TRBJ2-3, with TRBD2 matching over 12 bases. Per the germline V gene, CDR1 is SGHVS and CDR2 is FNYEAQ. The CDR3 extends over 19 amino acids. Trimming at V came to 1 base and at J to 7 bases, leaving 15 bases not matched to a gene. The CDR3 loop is CASSLVPGTSGPFTHTQYF. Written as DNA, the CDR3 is TGTGCCAGCAGCTTAGTACCGGGGACTAGCGGGCCATTCACCCATACGCAGTATTTT. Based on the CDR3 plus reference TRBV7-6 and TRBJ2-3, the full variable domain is GAGVSQSPRYKVTKRGQDVALRCDPISGHVSLYWYRQALGQGPEFLTYFNYEAQQDKSGLPNDRFSAERPEGSISTLTIQRTEQRDSAMYRCASSLVPGTSGPFTHTQYFGPGTRLTVL.